This note documents a single T cell receptor beta chain sequence. Its antigen is still unknown. This sample is drawn from a study of T cells after yellow fever vaccination. MiXCR was run by TCRdb on the 5' RACE reads, yielding one entry per CDR3 protein. The table includes a few hundred thousand distinct CDR3 sequences, more than 9% detected once. Germline CDR1 and CDR2: DFQATT and SNEGSKA (reference sequence). The CDR3 has 17 amino acids. V lost 3 bases, J lost 0 bases, and 10 bases stayed unmatched. General observations from the study: At 95% to 98% for CD4 and 70% to 90% for CD8, most primary-vaccination clones showed up again after the booster.

The V gene is TRBV20-1, the J gene TRBJ2-4; 8 nucleotides line up with TRBD2. The sequencing used PBMCs, collected on the day of the first yellow fever vaccination. The sequence was collected from a man aged 18 to 30 who received the YFV17D yellow fever vaccine. CDR3 amino acids: CSASSASGQLAKNIQYF. CDR3 nucleotides: TGCAGTGCTAGTTCGGCTAGCGGGCAACTAGCCAAAAACATTCAGTACTTC.